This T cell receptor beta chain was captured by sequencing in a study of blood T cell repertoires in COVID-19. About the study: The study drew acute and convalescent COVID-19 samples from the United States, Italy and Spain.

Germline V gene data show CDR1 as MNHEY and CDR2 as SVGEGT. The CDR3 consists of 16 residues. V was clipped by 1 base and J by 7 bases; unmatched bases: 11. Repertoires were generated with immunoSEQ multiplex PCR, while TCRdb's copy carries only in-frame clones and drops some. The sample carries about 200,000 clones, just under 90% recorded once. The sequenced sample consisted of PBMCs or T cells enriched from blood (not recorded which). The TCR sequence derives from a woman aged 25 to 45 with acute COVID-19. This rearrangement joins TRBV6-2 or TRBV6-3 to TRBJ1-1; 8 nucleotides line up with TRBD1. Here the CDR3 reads CASSYLLDREGVEAFF. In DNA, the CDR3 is TGTGCCAGCAGTTACTTACTGGACAGGGAAGGTGTTGAAGCTTTCTTT.